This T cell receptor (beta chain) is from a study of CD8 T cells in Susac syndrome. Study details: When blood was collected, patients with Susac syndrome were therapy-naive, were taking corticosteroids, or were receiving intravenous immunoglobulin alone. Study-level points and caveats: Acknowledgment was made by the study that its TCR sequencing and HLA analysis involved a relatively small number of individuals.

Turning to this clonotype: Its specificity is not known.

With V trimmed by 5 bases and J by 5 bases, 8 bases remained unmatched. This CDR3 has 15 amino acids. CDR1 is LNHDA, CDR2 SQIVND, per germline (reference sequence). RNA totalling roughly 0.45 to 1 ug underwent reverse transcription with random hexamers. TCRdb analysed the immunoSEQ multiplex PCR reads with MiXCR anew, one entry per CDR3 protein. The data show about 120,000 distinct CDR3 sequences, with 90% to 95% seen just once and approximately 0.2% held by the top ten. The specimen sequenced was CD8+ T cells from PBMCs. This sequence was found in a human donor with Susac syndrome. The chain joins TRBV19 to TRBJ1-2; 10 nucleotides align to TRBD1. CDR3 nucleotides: TGTGCCAGTAGTCCTTGGGACAGGGGTATATATGGCTACACCTTC. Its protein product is CASSPWDRGIYGYTF. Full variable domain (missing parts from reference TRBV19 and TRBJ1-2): DGGITQSPKYLFRKEGQNVTLSCEQNLNHDAMYWYRQDPGQGLRLIYYSQIVNDFQKGDIAEGYSVSREKKESFPLTVTSAQKNPTAFYLCASSPWDRGIYGYTFGSGTRLTVV.